Here is one T cell receptor (beta chain) with its context. Its antigen is as yet unknown. The sequencing template was cDNA reverse transcribed from extracted RNA. Profiled with immunoSEQ multiplex PCR; TCRdb holds only in-frame clones, not every one. The table lists 95,000 to 100,000 clones, roughly three fifths of them singletons, with around 17% in the top ten. This sample is drawn from a study of CD8+ T cells in alopecia areata. Trimming removed 0 bases from V and 2 bases from J, with 17 bases in between. This CDR3 contains 18 residues. Germline CDR1 MGHRA, CDR2 YSYEKL. Whole-study findings and limits: Scalp samples also contribute reads from the resident alphabeta T cells found in normal skin. Scalp clonality and expanded CD8+ clones among the top 100 were significantly decreased by tofacitinib. Alopecia totalis/universalis scalp especially showed more expanded CD8+ clones than normal scalp.

The treatment: oral pan-JAK inhibitor, 5-10 mg twice daily. PBMC-derived CD4+ and CD8+ T cells were sorted. This rearrangement joins TRBV4-1 to TRBJ1-5, with D hard to call. The receptor comes from a human donor with alopecia areata. The sequenced sample was CD8+ T cells sorted from blood, obtained between weeks 55 and 65, from a patient treated with tofacitinib. The CDR3 sequence is CASSQEGGGLEGNQPQHF. The CDR3 DNA sequence: TGCGCCAGCAGCCAAGAGGGAGGAGGGTTGGAAGGCAATCAGCCCCAGCATTTT.